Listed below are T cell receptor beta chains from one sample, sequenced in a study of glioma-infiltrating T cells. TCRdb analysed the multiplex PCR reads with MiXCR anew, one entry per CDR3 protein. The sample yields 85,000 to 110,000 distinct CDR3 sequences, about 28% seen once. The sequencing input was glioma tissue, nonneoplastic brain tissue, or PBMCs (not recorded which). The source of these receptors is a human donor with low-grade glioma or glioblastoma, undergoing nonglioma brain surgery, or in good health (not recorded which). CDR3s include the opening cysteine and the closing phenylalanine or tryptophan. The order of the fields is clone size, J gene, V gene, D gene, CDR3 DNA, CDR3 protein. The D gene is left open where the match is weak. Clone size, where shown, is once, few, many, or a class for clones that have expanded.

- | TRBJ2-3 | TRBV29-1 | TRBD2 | TGCAGCGTTGTCCTCCTTTGGCGGGGGAGCACAGGTACGCAGTATTTT | CSVVLLWRGSTGTQYF
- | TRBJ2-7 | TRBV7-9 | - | TGTGCCAGCAGGCAATACAGGGACGAGCATCACTTC | CASRQYRDEHHF
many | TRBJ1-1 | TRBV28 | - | TGTGCCAGCAGTTTTATCCGGGACACTGAAGCTTTCTTT | CASSFIRDTEAFF
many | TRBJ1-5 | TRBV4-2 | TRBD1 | TGTGCCAGCAGCCAAGAAATCGGACAGGCCGTACAGCCCCAGCATTTT | CASSQEIGQAVQPQHF
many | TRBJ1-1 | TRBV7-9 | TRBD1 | TGTGCCAGCAGCTGGGGGACAGGTGAATACACTGAAGCTTTCTTT | CASSWGTGEYTEAFF
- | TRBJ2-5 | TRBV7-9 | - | TGTGCCAGCAGCTATATCGTTTCGGGAATACAGACCCAGTACTTC | CASSYIVSGIQTQYF
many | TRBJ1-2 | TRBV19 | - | TGTGCCACCAAACAGGGCCCTAACTATGGCTACACCTTC | CATKQGPNYGYTF
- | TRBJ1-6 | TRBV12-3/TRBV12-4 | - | TGTGCCAGCAGTCTAGGGTTGTCACCCCTCCACTTT | CASSLGLSPLHF
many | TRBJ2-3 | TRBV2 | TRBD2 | TGTGCCAGCAGTACCGGGACTAGTATTTCAGATACGCAGTATTTT | CASSTGTSISDTQYF
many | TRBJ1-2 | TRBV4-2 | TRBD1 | TGTGCCAGCAGCCCGCCGCCGGGACAGGGGACCTATGGCTACACCTTC | CASSPPPGQGTYGYTF
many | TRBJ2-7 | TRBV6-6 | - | TGTGCCAGCAGTTACGGTCAATCTTCCTACGAGCAGTACTTC | CASSYGQSSYEQYF
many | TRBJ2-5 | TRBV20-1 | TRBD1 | TGCAGTGCCACACAGGGGGTCGAGACCCAGTACTTC | CSATQGVETQYF
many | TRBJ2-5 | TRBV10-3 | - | TGTGCCATCAGCTCCCGGGGGCAGGAAGAGACCCAGTACTTC | CAISSRGQEETQYF
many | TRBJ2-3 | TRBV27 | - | TGTGCCAGCAGTTTAACGGCTACAGATACGCAGTATTTT | CASSLTATDTQYF
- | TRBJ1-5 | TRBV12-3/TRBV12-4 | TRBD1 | TGTGCCAGCAGTTTAACAGGGGTGTATAGCAATAAGCCCCAGCATTTT | CASSLTGVYSNKPQHF
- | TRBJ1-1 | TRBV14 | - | TGTGCCAGCCCCCTTCGAGAGGTCACTGAAGCTTTCTTT | CASPLREVTEAFF
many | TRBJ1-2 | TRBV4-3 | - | TGCGCCAGCAGCTCAGGACGCCACGGGGGCTACACCTTC | CASSSGRHGGYTF
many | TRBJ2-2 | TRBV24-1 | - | TGTGCCACCAGTGATTCTTCGGGGGATTACGGGGAGCTGTTTTTT | CATSDSSGDYGELFF
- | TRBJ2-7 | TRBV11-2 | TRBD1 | TGTGCCAGCAGCTTAGTAGGGACAGGTGGCGAGCAGTACTTC | CASSLVGTGGEQYF
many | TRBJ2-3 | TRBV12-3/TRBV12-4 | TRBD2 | TGTGCCATTACCTTGCGGGGGGCCACAGATACGCAGTATTTT | CAITLRGATDTQYF
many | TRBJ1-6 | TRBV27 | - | TGTGCCAGCAGTTTAACGGGATTTTCACCCCTCCACTTT | CASSLTGFSPLHF
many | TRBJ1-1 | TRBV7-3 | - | TGTGCCAGCAGCTTAACTGGTGGGTACACTGAAGCTTTCTTT | CASSLTGGYTEAFF
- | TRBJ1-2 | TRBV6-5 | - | TGTGCCAGCAGTTACAGAGGGGACTGCTACACTTTC | CASSYRGDCYTF
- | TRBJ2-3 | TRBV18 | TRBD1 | TGTGCCAGCTCACCGGGACAGTACACAGATACGCAGTATTTT | CASSPGQYTDTQYF
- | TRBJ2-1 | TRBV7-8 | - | TGTGCCAGCAGCTCCCACGGGCGCCTAGGGGTCAATGAGCAGTTCTTC | CASSSHGRLGVNEQFF
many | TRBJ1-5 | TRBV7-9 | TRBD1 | TGTGCCAGCAGCTCAGGGACAGCTAATCAGCCCCAGCATTTT | CASSSGTANQPQHF
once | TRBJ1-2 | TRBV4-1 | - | TGCGCCAGCAGCCACTCGCAGGGGACCAGCTATGGCTACACCTTC | CASSHSQGTSYGYTF
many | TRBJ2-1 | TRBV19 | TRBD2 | TGTGCCAGTCAAAGCGGGGGGCTTAACAATGAGCAGTTCTTC | CASQSGGLNNEQFF
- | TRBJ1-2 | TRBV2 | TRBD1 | TGTGCCAGCAGGGCGGACAGGGGATATCATGGCTACAACTTC | CASRADRGYHGYNF
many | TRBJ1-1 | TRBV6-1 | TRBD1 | TGTGCCAGCAGTCCGCAGGGGGCAAGGACTGAAGCTTTCTTT | CASSPQGARTEAFF
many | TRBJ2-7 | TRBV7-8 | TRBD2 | TGTGCCAGCAGCGGTAGAGCACTAGCGGGGGATCGACTGTACTTC | CASSGRALAGDRLYF
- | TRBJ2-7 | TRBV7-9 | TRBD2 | TGTGCCAGCAGCTCCTCCCCGCGGGGGACCTCCTACGAGCAGTACTTC | CASSSSPRGTSYEQYF
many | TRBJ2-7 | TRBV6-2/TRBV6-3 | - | TGTGCCAGCAGTTACAACTACGAGCAGTACTTC | CASSYNYEQYF
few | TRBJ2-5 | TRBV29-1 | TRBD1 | TGCAGCGTGGACAGGGAACAAGAGACCCAGTACTTC | CSVDREQETQYF
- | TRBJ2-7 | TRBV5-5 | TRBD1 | TGTGCCAGCAGCCCAGCCGGGACAGGGCTCGAGCAGTACTTC | CASSPAGTGLEQYF
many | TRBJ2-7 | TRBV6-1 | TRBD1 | TGTGCCAGCAAACATGTGGGGGACAGAGCAATCTTC | CASKHVGDRAIF
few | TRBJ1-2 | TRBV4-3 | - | TGCGCCAGCAGCCAAAACCTTGGTGACTATGGCTACACCTTC | CASSQNLGDYGYTF
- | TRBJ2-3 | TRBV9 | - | TGTGCCAGCAGCGTAGGGGTCCTAGGGTGGGAAGATACGCAGTATTTT | CASSVGVLGWEDTQYF
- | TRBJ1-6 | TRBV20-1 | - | TGCAGTGCTAGAGATGGAGCAGGGGAAGTCTCACCCCTCCACTTT | CSARDGAGEVSPLHF
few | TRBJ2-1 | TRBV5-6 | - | TGTGCCAGCAGCTTGGTGGTAGCGTCCCGCTCAGGACAGTTCTTC | CASSLVVASRSGQFF
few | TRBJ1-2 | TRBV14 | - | TGTGCCAGCAGCCACCGCTCGGGCCAGTCTAACTATGGCTACACCTTC | CASSHRSGQSNYGYTF
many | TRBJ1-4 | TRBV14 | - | TGTGCCAGCAGCCAGATTTCTGACAGCTCGGGTGAAAAACTGTTTTTT | CASSQISDSSGEKLFF
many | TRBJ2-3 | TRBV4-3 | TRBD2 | TGCGCCAGCAGCCTTAGCGGGTTTAGCACAGATACGCAGTATTTT | CASSLSGFSTDTQYF
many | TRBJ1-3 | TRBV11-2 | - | TGTGCCAGCAGCTTATCCCTTCCTAGGAACACCATATATTTT | CASSLSLPRNTIYF
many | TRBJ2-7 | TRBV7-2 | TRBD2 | TGTGCCAGCACGGGGGGGGGATACGAGCAGTACTTC | CASTGGGYEQYF
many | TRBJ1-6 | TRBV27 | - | TGTGCCAGCAGTTTGGTGGTCGCGGCCTATTCACCCCTCCACTTT | CASSLVVAAYSPLHF
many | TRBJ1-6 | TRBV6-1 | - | TGTGCCAGCAGGTCGACAGGCGACAATAATTCACCCCTCCACTTT | CASRSTGDNNSPLHF
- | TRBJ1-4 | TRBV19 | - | TGTGCCAGTAGGTTTGGTACCGCCGCAACTAATGAAAAACTGTTTTTT | CASRFGTAATNEKLFF
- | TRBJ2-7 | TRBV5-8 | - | TGTGCCAGCAGATTGGCTTTAGCGCTCTCCTACGAGCAGTACTTC | CASRLALALSYEQYF
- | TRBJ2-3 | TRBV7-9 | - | TGTGCCAGCAGCCCGGGGCTGGATACGCAGTATTTT | CASSPGLDTQYF
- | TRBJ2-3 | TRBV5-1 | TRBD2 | TGCGCCAGCAGCTTGGACCTACTAGCGGGAACACCAGATACGCAGTATTTT | CASSLDLLAGTPDTQYF
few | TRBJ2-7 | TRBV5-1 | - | TGCGCCAGCAGCCCCGACAGGCACCCGAGGCACTTC | CASSPDRHPRHF
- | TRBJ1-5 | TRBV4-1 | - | TGCGCCAGCAGCCACTTAGGTGGGCAGCCCCAGCATTTT | CASSHLGGQPQHF
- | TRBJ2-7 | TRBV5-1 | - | TGCGCCAGCAGCGCGGGACAGATGTATCTGAGGGAGCAGTATTTC | CASSAGQMYLREQYF
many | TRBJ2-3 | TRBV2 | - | TGTGCCGCCACGGGCACAGATACGCAGTATTTT | CAATGTDTQYF
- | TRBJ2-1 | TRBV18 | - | TGTGCCAGCTCACCGTTGATACGGGGGACCTACAATGAGCAGTTCTTC | CASSPLIRGTYNEQFF
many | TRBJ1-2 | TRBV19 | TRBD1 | TGTGCCAGTTCTCTAGGGACAGGCTATGGCTACACCTTC | CASSLGTGYGYTF